This TCR beta chain was profiled in a study of cytomegalovirus exposure and HLA in healthy donors. For the study at large: Falling in the Caucasian-associated ancestry cluster were about four fifths of around 370 genotyped donors.

Germline assignment: CDR1 GTSNPN and CDR2 SVGIG (reference sequence). The CDR3 length is 14 residues. The V end was cut by 1 base, the J end by 4 bases, with 10 bases between. In its sample, this clone was seen a few times. Its antigen is unknown. General study points: TRBV6-2, TRBV6-3 and some other V segments were unresolvable in 87-base-pair reads. Among the most significant clusters, several appeared linked to common viral pathogens in a later analysis.

The primer mix had 60 Vbeta and 13 Jbeta primers. Generated by immunoSEQ multiplex PCR, the TCRdb table keeps only in-frame clones and is missing some. This table holds around 130,000 clones, around 86% found once. The TCR originated in a woman aged 40 to 49 in good health and CMV-seronegative. J is TRBJ1-4 and V is TRBV30; D is possibly TRBD1 (6 bases). The sequenced sample was PBMCs. CDR3 sequence (DNA): TGTGCCTGGAGTGGACAGGTCGTTAATGAAAAACTGTTTTTT. This codes for CAWSGQVVNEKLFF.